Shown below are 15 T cell receptor beta chains from a single sample sequenced in a study of blood T cell repertoires in COVID-19. Sequencing used immunoSEQ multiplex PCR; TCRdb keeps in-frame clones, though not all of them. This repertoire shows about 270,000 clones, around 93% found once; its top ten account for around 2.8%. Sequenced input: PBMCs or T cells enriched from blood (not recorded which). Every receptor here comes from a man aged 35 to 55 who had been exposed to COVID-19.

V usage is TRBV18 and J usage is TRBJ1-5, with 11 bases that match TRBD1. The CDR3 sequence is 15 residues long. CDR1 is KGHSH and CDR2 is LQKENI in the germline V gene. With V trimmed by 8 bases and J by 2 bases, 5 bases remained unmatched. The CDR3 DNA follows: TGTGCCAGCCGCGGGACAGGGGGGGGCAATCAGCCCCAGCATTTT. It codes for CASRGTGGGNQPQHF.

The chain joins TRBV19 to TRBJ2-3; 9 bases are shared with TRBD1. The germline V gene has CDR1 LNHDA and CDR2 SQIVND (reference sequence). CDR3 length: 15 residues. The junction had 9 bases not matched to a gene; V was cut back by 5 bases and J by 6 bases. CDR3 coding DNA: TGTGCCAGTAGTTCCTGGGACAGGGAGAGGGATACGCAGTATTTT. Translation: CASSSWDRERDTQYF.

V is TRBV7-2 and J is TRBJ2-7, with D possibly matching TRBD1 (6 bases). With 4 bases removed from V and 0 bases from J, the gap between germline ends came to 7 bases. The CDR3 loop spans 13 amino acids. Germline loops: CDR1 SGHTA, CDR2 FQGNSA. The CDR3 DNA reads as TGTGCCAGCAGCTCCAGGGGCTCCTACGAGCAGTACTTC. Amino acids: CASSSRGSYEQYF.

The chain uses TRBV12-3 or TRBV12-4 and TRBJ2-7, with D possibly being TRBD1 (6 bases). The CDR3 totals 13 residues. The ends were cut back, 5 bases at V and 4 bases at J, with 12 bases in the middle. CDR3 amino acids: CASSETGKYEQYF. The CDR3 coding sequence is TGTGCCAGCAGTGAGACAGGAAAATACGAGCAGTACTTC.

The chain employs TRBV11-2 and TRBJ2-5; 9 nucleotides match TRBD2. The germline CDR1 and CDR2 sequences are SGHAT and FQNNGV. The J segment lost 4 bases and the V segment lost 5 bases, leaving 8 bases of the junction unmatched. The length of the CDR3 is 15 residues. The CDR3 sequence: CASSPSGRSRETQYF. As DNA, the CDR3 is TGTGCCAGCAGCCCGAGCGGGAGGAGCAGAGAGACCCAGTACTTC.

This clone has just a few counts. V gene TRBV6-2 or TRBV6-3 combines with J gene TRBJ1-5, with D hard to call. This CDR3 contains 14 residues. The germline V and J ends were trimmed by 2 bases and 0 bases, with 5 bases remaining between them. Germline assignment: CDR1 MNHEY and CDR2 SVGEGT. The CDR3 sequence is CASSYINSNQPQHF. CDR3 bases: TGTGCCAGCAGTTACATCAATAGCAATCAGCCCCAGCATTTT.

In its sample, this clone was seen once. The chain is built from TRBV11-2 and TRBJ2-1; maybe TRBD2 (5 bases). Germline values: CDR1 SGHAT, CDR2 FQNNGV. V was pared by 4 bases and J by 2 bases, with 12 bases between. The CDR3 length is 15 residues. For the CDR3, the DNA is TGTGCCAGCAGCTCGGAGGAATCCCCCTACAATGAGCAGTTCTTC. It encodes CASSSEESPYNEQFF.

The rearrangement links TRBV30 to TRBJ2-1; 8 nucleotides agree with TRBD2. The CDR3 covers 13 residues. The V segment lost 3 bases and the J segment 8 bases; nucleotides outside the gene matches: 6. CDR1 and CDR2 from the germline V gene are GTSNPN and SVGIG (reference sequence). The CDR3 sequence is CAWRRTSPYEQFF. The CDR3 DNA reads as TGTGCCTGGAGGAGGACTAGCCCGTATGAGCAGTTCTTC.

The gene calls are TRBV5-1 and TRBJ1-1; D gene uncertain. The CDR3 spans 14 residues. Trimming pared 2 bases from V and 2 bases from J, leaving 10 bases between. Germline V gives CDR1 SGHRS, CDR2 YFSETQ. The CDR3 is CASSFNGVNTEAFF. CDR3 coding DNA: TGCGCCAGCAGCTTTAACGGTGTAAACACTGAAGCTTTCTTT.

The chain uses TRBV12-5 and TRBJ1-5; D is undetermined. Germline loops: CDR1 LGHNT, CDR2 FRNRAP. The length of the CDR3 is 15 residues. The V end was cut by 5 bases, the J end by 2 bases, with 13 bases between. In DNA form, the CDR3 reads TGTGCTAGTGGTGAGGGCCAAAGCGGCAATCAGCCCCAGCATTTT. It specifies CASGEGQSGNQPQHF.

In this sample, this clone turned up once. The V gene is TRBV19, the J gene TRBJ2-5; weak D call: TRBD1 (5 bases). The CDR3 is 17 amino acids. Per germline, CDR1 LNHDA and CDR2 SQIVND (reference sequence). Trimming stripped 2 bases from V and 4 bases from J, with 20 bases between. CDR3 bases: TGTGCCAGTAGTATAAACGGAAGGGGCAGGGCGCGAGAGACCCAGTACTTC. It translates to CASSINGRGRARETQYF. The full variable domain, in which reference TRBV19 and TRBJ2-5 provide the parts outside the CDR3, is DGGITQSPKYLFRKEGQNVTLSCEQNLNHDAMYWYRQDPGQGLRLIYYSQIVNDFQKGDIAEGYSVSREKKESFPLTVTSAQKNPTAFYLCASSINGRGRARETQYFGPGTRLLVL.

The chain uses TRBV29-1 and TRBJ2-7; maybe TRBD2 (6 bases). Looked up from germline, CDR1 is SQVTM and CDR2 is ANQGSEA. This CDR3 has 13 amino acids. V was trimmed by 6 bases and J by 2 bases, leaving 14 bases between them. The CDR3 DNA reads as TGCAGCGTCCCGAGTAGCGGCACCTACGAGCAGTACTTC. Protein sequence: CSVPSSGTYEQYF.

The chain employs TRBV11-3 and TRBJ2-1, with no clear D. The CDR3 consists of 12 residues. Germline loops: CDR1 SGHNT, CDR2 YENEEA. V lost 5 bases, J lost 9 bases, and 11 bases lay in between. This chain's CDR3 is CASSLPPGEQFF. The DNA of the CDR3 is TGTGCCAGCAGCCTACCCCCGGGTGAGCAGTTCTTC.

The V and J genes are TRBV10-3 and TRBJ1-2; D uncertain. Germline V gene lookup returns CDR1 ENHRY and CDR2 SYGVKD. V was cut by 4 bases and J by 4 bases, with 16 bases left in between. CDR3 size: 15 residues. The CDR3 protein is CAISAGDPSAYGYTF. In DNA form, the CDR3 reads TGTGCCATCAGTGCCGGGGATCCGTCCGCCTATGGCTACACCTTC.

This chain links TRBV7-3 with TRBJ1-2; 9 positions match TRBD1. Germline values: CDR1 SGHTA, CDR2 FQGTGA. The trim removed 4 bases at V and 2 bases at J, leaving 5 bases unmatched. The CDR3 has 15 amino acids. The CDR3: CASSSGTGSNYGYTF. In DNA form, the CDR3 reads TGTGCCAGCAGCTCCGGGACAGGGAGCAACTATGGCTACACCTTC.